This T cell receptor (beta chain) was identified during a study of cytomegalovirus exposure and HLA in healthy donors. General study points: An observed cluster of highly shared sequence variants was recorded as a likely sequencing artifact.

Per germline, CDR1 SGHTA and CDR2 FQGTGA. V trimming: 5 bases; J trimming: 4 bases; junction bases outside the gene matches: 5. This CDR3 is built from 15 residues. Concerning this clone itself: Its antigen is unknown.

The PCR was carried out with 60 Vbeta primers and 13 Jbeta primers. In the original analysis: An analysis performed later counted around 86 million unique TCR beta chains (roughly 10 million of them shared). Assay used: immunoSEQ multiplex PCR; TCRdb lists only in-frame clones, some missing. V and J calls plus clone size are reproduced from that table; the DNA served to infer D and trimming. The repertoire has more than 100,000 clones, approximately 79% of them found once; the top ten carry less than 5%. This receptor was taken from a man between 50 and 59 years old in good health and CMV-seropositive. This chain uses TRBV7-3 with TRBJ2-2; 9 bases are a match to TRBD1. Material: PBMCs. The CDR3 loop reads CASSPGTGSTGELFF. In DNA form, the CDR3 reads TGTGCCAGCAGCCCGGGGACAGGGTCCACCGGGGAGCTGTTTTTT.